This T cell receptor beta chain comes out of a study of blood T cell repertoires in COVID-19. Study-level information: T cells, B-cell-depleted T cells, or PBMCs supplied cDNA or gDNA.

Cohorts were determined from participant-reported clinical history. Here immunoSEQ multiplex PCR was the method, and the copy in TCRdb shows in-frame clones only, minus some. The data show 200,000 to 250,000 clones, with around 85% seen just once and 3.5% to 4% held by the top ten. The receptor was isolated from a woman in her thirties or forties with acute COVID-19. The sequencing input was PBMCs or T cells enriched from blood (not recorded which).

This CDR3 reads CASSIRSSGRITDTQYF. The CDR3 coding sequence is TGTGCCAGTAGTATTAGGTCTAGCGGGAGGATTACAGATACGCAGTATTTT. The V gene is TRBV19, the J gene TRBJ2-3; 11 bases are a match to TRBD2. Trimming took 3 bases from V and 3 from J; bases not matched to a gene: 8. Germline CDR1 reads LNHDA; CDR2 reads SQIVND (reference sequence). This CDR3 region has 17 residues.